This TCR beta chain came from a study of blood T cells in healthy people across ages. Turning to the study itself: The capture of about one barcoded beta molecule per two T cells was achieved by template switching. Study conclusions and caveats: Unsorted PBMCs ruled out conclusive naive versus antigen-experienced comparison. More naive CD4+ cells and higher diversity marked long-lived donors relative to aged donors.

This clonotype has a handful of counts. Its antigen remains unidentified. Using a J-beta primer mix together with a sample-barcoded 5' primer, a second PCR was run for about 6 to 11 cycles. The authors tagged each cDNA molecule using a template-switch adaptor with 12 random nucleotides. MiXCR was run by TCRdb on the 5' RACE reads, yielding one entry per CDR3 protein. The sample includes 800,000 or so distinct CDR3 sequences, around 50% seen only once; the top ten take approximately 18%. The CDR3 contains 14 residues. Trimming left V 6 bases short and J 0 bases short, with 12 bases between. The germline V gene encodes CDR1 MNHNY and CDR2 SVGAGI (reference sequence).

The chain uses TRBV6-6 and TRBJ2-7, with D possibly being TRBD1 or TRBD2 (5 bases each). This TCR was sampled from a man older than 75 in good health. Material: blood. The CDR3 DNA sequence: TGTGCCAGCAGGCCCGGGACGCTCTCCTACGAGCAGTACTTC. Encoded protein: CASRPGTLSYEQYF.